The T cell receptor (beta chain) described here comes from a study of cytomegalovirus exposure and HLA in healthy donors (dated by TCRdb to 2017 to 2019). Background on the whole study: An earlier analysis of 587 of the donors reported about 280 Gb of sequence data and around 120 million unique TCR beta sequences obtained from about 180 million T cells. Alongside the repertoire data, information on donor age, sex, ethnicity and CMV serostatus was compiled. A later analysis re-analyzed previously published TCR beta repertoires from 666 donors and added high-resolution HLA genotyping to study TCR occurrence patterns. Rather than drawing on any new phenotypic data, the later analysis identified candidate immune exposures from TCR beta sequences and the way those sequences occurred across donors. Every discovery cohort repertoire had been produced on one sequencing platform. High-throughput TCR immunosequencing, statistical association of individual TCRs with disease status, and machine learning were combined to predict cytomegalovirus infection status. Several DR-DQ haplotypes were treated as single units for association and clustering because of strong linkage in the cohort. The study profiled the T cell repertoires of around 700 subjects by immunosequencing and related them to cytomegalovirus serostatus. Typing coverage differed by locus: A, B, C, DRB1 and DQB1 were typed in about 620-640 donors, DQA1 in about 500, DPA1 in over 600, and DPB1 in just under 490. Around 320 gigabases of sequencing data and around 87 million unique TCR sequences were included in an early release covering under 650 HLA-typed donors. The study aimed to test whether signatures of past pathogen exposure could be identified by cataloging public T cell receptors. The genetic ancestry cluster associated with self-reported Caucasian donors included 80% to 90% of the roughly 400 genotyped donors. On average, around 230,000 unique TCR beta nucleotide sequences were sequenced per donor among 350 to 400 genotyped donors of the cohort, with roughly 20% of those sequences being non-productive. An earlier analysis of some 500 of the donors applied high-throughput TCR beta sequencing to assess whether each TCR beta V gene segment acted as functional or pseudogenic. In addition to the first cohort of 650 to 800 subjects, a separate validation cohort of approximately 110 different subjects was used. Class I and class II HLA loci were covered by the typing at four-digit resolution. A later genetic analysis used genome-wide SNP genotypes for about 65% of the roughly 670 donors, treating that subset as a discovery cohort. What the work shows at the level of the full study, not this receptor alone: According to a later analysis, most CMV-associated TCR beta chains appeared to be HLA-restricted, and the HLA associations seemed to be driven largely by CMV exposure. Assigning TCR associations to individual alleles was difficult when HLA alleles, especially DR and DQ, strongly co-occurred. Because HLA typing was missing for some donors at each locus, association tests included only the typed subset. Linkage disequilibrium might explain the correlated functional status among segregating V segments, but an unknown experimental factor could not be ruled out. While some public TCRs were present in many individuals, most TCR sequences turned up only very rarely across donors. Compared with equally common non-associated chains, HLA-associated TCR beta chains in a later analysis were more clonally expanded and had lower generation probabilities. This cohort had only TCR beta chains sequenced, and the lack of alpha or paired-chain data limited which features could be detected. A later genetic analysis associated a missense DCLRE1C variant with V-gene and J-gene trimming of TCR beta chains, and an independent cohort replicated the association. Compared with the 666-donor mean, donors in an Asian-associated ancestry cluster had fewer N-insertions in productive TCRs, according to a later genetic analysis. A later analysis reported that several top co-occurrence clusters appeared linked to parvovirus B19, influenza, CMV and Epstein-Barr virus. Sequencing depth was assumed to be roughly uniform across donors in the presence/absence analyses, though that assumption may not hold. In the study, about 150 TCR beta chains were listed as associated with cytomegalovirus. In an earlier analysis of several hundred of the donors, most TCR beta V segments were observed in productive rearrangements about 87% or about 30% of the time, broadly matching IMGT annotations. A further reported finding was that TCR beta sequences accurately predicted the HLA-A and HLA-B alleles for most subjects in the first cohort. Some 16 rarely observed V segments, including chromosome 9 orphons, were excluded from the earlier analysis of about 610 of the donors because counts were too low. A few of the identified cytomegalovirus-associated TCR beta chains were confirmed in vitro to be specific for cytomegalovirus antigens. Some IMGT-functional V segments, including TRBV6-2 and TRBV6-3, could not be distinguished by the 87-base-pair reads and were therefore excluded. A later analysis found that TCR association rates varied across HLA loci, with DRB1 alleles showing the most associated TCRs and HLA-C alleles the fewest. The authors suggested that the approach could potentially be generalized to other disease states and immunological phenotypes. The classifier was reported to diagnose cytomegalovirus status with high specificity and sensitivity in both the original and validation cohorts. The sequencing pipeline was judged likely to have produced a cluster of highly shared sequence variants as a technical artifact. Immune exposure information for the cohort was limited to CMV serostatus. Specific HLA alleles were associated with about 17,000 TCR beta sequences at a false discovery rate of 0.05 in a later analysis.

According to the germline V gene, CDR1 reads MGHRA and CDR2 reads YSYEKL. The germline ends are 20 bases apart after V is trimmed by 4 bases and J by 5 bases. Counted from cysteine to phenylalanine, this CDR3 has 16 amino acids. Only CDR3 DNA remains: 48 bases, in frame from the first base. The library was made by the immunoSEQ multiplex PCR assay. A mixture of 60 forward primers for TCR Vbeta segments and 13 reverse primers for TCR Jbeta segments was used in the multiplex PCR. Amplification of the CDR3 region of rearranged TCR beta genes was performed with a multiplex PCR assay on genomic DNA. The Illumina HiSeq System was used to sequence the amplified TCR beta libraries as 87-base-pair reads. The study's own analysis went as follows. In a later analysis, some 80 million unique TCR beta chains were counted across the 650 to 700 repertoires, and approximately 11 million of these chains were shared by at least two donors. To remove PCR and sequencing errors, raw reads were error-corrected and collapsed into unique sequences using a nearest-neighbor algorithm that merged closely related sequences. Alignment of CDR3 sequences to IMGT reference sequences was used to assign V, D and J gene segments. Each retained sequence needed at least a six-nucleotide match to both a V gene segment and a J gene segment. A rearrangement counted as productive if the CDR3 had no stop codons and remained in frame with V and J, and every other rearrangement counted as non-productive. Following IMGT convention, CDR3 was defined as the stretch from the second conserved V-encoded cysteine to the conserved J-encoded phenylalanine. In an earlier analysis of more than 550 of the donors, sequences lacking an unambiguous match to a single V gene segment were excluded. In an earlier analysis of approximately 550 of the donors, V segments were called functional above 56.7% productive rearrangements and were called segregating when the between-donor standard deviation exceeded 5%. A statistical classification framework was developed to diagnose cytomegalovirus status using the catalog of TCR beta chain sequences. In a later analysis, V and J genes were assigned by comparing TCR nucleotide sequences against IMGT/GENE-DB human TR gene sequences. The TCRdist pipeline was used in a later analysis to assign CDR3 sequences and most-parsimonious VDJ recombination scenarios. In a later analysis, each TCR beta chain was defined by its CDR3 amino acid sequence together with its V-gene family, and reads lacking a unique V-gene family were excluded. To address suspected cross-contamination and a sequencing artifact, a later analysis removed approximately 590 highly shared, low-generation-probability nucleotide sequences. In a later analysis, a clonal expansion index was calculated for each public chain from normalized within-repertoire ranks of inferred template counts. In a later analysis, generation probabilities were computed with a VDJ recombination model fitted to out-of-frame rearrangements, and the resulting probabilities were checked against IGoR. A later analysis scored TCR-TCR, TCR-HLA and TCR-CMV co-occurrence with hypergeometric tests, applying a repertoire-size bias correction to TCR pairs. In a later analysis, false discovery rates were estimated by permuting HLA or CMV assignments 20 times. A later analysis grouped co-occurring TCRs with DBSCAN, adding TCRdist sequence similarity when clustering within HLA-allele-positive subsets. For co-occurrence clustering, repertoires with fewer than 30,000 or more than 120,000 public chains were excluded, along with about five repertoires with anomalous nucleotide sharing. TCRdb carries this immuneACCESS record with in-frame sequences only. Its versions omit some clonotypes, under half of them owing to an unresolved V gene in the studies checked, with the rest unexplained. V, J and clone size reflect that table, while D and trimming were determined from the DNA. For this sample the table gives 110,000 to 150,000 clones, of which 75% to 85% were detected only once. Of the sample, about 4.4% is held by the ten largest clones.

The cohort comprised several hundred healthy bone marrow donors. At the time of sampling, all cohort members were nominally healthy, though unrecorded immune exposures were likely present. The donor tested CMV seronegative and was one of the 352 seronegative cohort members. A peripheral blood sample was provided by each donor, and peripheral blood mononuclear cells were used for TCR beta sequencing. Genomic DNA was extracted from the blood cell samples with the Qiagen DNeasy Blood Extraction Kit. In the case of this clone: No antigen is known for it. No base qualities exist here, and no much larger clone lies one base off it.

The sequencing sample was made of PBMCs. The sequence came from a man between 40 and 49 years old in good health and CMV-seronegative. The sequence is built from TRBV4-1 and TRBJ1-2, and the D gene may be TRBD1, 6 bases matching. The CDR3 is CASSPNEGVQNYGYTF. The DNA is TGCGCCAGCAGCCCGAACGAGGGGGTACAGAATTATGGCTACACCTTC.